A selection of T cell receptor beta chains follows, all from one sample in a study of vaccination effects on CD4 cells after COVID-19. Antigens of these TCRs are unknown. The assay was immunoSEQ multiplex PCR, and TCRdb's table has in-frame clones only and misses some. The sample contains approximately 45,000 clones, 75% to 80% of which appear only once. The sample here was CD4+ T cells from PBMCs cultured without peptide, taken before COVID-19 vaccination. The receptors were gathered from a human donor who had a prior SARS-CoV-2 infection. The CDR3 runs from the conserved cysteine through the conserved F or W. The D gene is left open where the match is weak. The size entry is marked missing in some rows and otherwise reads once, few, many or a size class.

cdr3_aa	cdr3_nt	j_call	clone_size	d_call	v_call	cdr3_length
CASSYSSYEQFF	TGTGCCAGTAGTTACTCAAGTTATGAGCAGTTCTTC	TRBJ2-1	-	-	TRBV19	12
CASSHQQGGRSGANVLTF	TGTGCCAGCAGCCATCAGCAGGGCGGTAGGTCTGGGGCCAACGTCCTGACTTTC	TRBJ2-6	-	-	TRBV3-1/TRBV3-2	18
CASSKLGTGAPNEQFF	TGTGCCAGCAGCAAATTGGGGACAGGGGCCCCGAATGAGCAGTTCTTC	TRBJ2-1	-	-	TRBV21-1	16
CASSIGTGAGEQYF	TGCGCCAGCAGCATTGGCACGGGGGCGGGCGAGCAGTACTTC	TRBJ2-7	few	-	TRBV5-1	14
CASSEGQPSGGEKLFF	TGTGCCAGCAGTGAGGGACAGCCTTCCGGGGGTGAAAAACTGTTTTTT	TRBJ1-4	-	TRBD1	TRBV2	16
CASSQLAGTGELFF	TGTGCCAGCAGCCAGCTAGCCGGCACCGGGGAGCTGTTTTTT	TRBJ2-2	-	-	TRBV14	14
CASSGLAGSSYNEQFF	TGTGCCAGTAGTGGACTAGCGGGAAGCTCCTACAATGAGCAGTTCTTC	TRBJ2-1	-	TRBD2	TRBV19	16
CASSYGQGTDTQYF	TGTGCCAGCAGTTACGGGCAGGGGACAGATACGCAGTATTTT	TRBJ2-3	-	-	TRBV6-5	14
CSASSAGGPKEETQYF	TGCAGTGCTAGTAGCGCGGGGGGGCCCAAGGAGGAGACCCAGTACTTC	TRBJ2-5	once	TRBD2	TRBV20-1	16
CASSYGNSPLHF	TGTGCCAGCAGTTACGGCAATTCACCCCTCCACTTT	TRBJ1-6	-	-	TRBV6-5	12
CASSLDRDTYLNTEAFF	TGCGCCAGCAGCCTGGACAGGGATACTTACCTGAACACTGAAGCTTTCTTT	TRBJ1-1	-	TRBD1	TRBV5-1	17
CAWSHTSGGRFF	TGTGCCTGGAGCCACACTAGCGGGGGGAGGTTCTTC	TRBJ2-1	-	TRBD2	TRBV30	12
CAWTGGGEKLFF	TGTGCCTGGACAGGGGGAGGGGAAAAACTGTTTTTT	TRBJ1-4	-	TRBD1	TRBV30	12
CASSPSRDRGGTGELFF	TGTGCCAGCAGCCCGTCCCGGGACAGGGGGGGGACCGGGGAGCTGTTTTTT	TRBJ2-2	-	TRBD1	TRBV11-3	17
CASSLWDRTNYGYTF	TGTGCCAGCAGTTTATGGGACAGGACGAACTATGGCTACACCTTC	TRBJ1-2	once	TRBD1	TRBV27	15
CASSQGWNNEQFF	TGTGCCAGCAGCCAGGGTTGGAACAATGAGCAGTTCTTC	TRBJ2-1	-	-	TRBV14	13